The present entry profiles one T cell receptor (beta chain) with its context. It has no known antigen specificity. Per-base qualities were not stored, and no clone one base away is much larger. TRB sequencing used genomic DNA with the immunoSEQ assay at survey resolution or the hsTCRB kit. Processing in the source paper ran as follows. Initial read processing used immunoSEQ software, and repertoire analyses used the LymphoSeq R package. Clonality was calculated as 1 minus normalized Shannon entropy, and the Gini coefficient was also calculated for each TRB dataset. To infer phenotypes in unsorted samples, TRB sequences from sorted subsets of the recipient or donor were mapped onto the unsorted samples of the same recipient. TCRdb took over this immuneACCESS table, retaining in-frame rearrangements with V and J assigned. Such tables are incomplete; in checked studies, under half of the missing clones stem from an unresolved V gene, and the remainder is unexplained. V and J calls plus clone size are reproduced from that table; the DNA served to infer D and trimming. This sample lists about 11,000 clones; around 81% were detected once. The top ten clones comprise just over 15% of the sample.

The data were obtained in a study of T cells after posttransplantation cyclophosphamide (dated by TCRdb to between 2015 and 2016). Background on the whole study: Using TRB sequencing, the study followed how the T cell repertoire reconstituted after myeloablative bone marrow transplantation in which posttransplantation cyclophosphamide served as GVHD prophylaxis. Antigen receptor sequencing covered samples from roughly 35 PTCy-treated patients and about 17 of their related bone marrow donors. Blood from all 35 or so PTCy patients with 1-year posttransplant specimens was subjected to TRB sequencing. In 3 patients, up to about 3 additional blood samples taken between 2 and 5.2 years after transplant also underwent TRB sequencing, as did pretransplant blood from 4 patients. Because TRA and TRB clonality were tightly correlated in fewer than 10 samples, subsequent TCR analyses were focused on TRB only. Public TRB sequences were searched against a database of over 3,000 sequences associated with responses to pathogens, tumor antigens, self-antigens and alloantigens.

There are 13 amino acids in the CDR3, from cysteine to phenylalanine inclusive. Only the CDR3 region is kept as DNA, spanning 39 bases read in frame from base 1. The junction shows trimming of 5 bases on V and 1 base on J, plus 8 bases between the germline ends. Reading the germline V gene gives CDR1 SNHLY and CDR2 FYNNEI. The sample's treatment or condition label, in plain terms: high-dose cyclophosphamide on days +3 and +4 as single-agent GVHD prophylaxis. Busulfan and fludarabine conditioning, a related or unrelated marrow graft, and cyclophosphamide on days +3 and +4 were given to PTCy patients. The PTCy-treated patients were enrolled in a prospective multi-institutional clinical trial. Mononuclear cells from peripheral blood and bone marrow were separated by Ficoll-Hypaque density centrifugation and then cryopreserved. Here is what the overall study found, with its caveats: The TRB repertoires of T cells infiltrating skin or GI tract showed only limited overlap with the TRB repertoires of T cells in blood. Across the 45 patients, TRB clonality was highly associated with recipient CMV seropositivity and CMV reactivation, and diversity with PTCy was similar to that in the CNI/methotrexate controls. At 1-2 months, donor-recipient similarity was low but rose over the first year, and the later blood repertoires were often dominated by donor CD8+ memory clones.

This sample comprised PBMCs, obtained roughly 2,000 days after allogeneic stem cell transplant with posttransplant cyclophosphamide. The sequence is built from TRBV2 and TRBJ1-1; the D gene cannot be resolved reliably. This TCR was recovered from a female patient aged 50-59 years who received an allogeneic stem cell transplant from a related donor, was CMV-positive, and had no GVHD. Some T cells may be donor cells from the graft after a transplant. Here the CDR3 is given as CASSFSGNTEAFF. DNA sequence: TGTGCCAGCAGTTTCTCGGGGAACACTGAAGCTTTCTTT.